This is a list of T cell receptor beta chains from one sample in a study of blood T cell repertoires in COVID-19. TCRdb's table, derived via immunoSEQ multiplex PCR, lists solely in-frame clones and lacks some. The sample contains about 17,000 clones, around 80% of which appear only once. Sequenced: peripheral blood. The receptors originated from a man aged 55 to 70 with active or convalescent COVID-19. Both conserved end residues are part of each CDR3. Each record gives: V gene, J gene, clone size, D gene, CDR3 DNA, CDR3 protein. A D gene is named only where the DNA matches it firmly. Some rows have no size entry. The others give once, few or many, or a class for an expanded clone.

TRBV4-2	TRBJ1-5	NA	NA	TGTGCCAGCAGCCAAGAAATAGGGGGTCTCAATCAGCCCCAGCATTTT	CASSQEIGGLNQPQHF
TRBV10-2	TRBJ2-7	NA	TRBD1	TGCGCCAGCAGTTTCGCTGGGACAGGGGCTCACGAGCAGTACTTC	CASSFAGTGAHEQYF
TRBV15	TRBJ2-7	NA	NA	TGTGCCACCAGCAGAGCGGTGCGGGGCTACGAGCAGTACTTC	CATSRAVRGYEQYF
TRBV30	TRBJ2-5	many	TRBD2	TGTGCCTGGAGCAGGAACCTAGCGGGAGGACCTCAAGAGACCCAGTACTTC	CAWSRNLAGGPQETQYF
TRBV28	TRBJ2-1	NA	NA	TGTGCCAGCAGCACTATTGGCGGGGGCCCCCGCAATGAGCAGTTCTTC	CASSTIGGGPRNEQFF
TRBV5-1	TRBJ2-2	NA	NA	TGCGCCAGCAGCGAGGTTCTGAACACCGGGGAGCTGTTTTTT	CASSEVLNTGELFF
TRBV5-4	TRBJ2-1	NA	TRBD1	TGTGCCAGCAGCTTCGGACAGGCCAATGAGCAGTTCTTC	CASSFGQANEQFF
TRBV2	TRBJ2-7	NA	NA	TGTGCCAGTGGGAAAAGCAGCGAGGGTTCCTACGAGCAGTACTTC	CASGKSSEGSYEQYF
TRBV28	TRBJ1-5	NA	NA	TGTGCCAGCAGTACCTCCTCAGGGCGCAATCAGCCCCAGCATTTT	CASSTSSGRNQPQHF
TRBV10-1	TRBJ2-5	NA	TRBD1	TGCGCCAGCAGTGACCAGACAGGGTGGGAGACCCAGTACTTC	CASSDQTGWETQYF
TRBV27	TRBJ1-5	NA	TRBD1	TGTGCCAGCAGCGGGCCAACAGGGGGCAATCAGCCCCAGCATTTT	CASSGPTGGNQPQHF
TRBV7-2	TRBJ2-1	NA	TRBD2	TGTGCCAGCAGCTTTGCTAGCGGGAACAATGAGCAGTTCTTC	CASSFASGNNEQFF
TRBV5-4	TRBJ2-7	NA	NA	TGTGCCAGCAGCCCCGCAGGGCGCGTAGACTACGAGCAGTACTTC	CASSPAGRVDYEQYF
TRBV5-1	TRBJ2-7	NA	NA	TGCGCCAGCAGCGGCCAGGGGGAGCAGTACTTC	CASSGQGEQYF
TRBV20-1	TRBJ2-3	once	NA	TGCAGTGCTGACGCCAGGGATACGCAGTATTTT	CSADARDTQYF
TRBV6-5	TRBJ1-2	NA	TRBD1	TGTGCCAGCAGTCCGACAGGGATCCATGGCTACACCTTC	CASSPTGIHGYTF
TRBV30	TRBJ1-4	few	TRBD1	TGTGCCTGGAGGAAGAGACAGGGGGCCGGTGAAAAACTGTTTTTT	CAWRKRQGAGEKLFF
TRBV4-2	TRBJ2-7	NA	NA	TGTGCCAGCAGCCACGGAGCGGACGAGCAGTACTTC	CASSHGADEQYF
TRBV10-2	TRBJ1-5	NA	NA	TGCGCCAGCAGTGAGTCGGGAGGGGGGAGCAATCAGCCCCAGCATTTT	CASSESGGGSNQPQHF
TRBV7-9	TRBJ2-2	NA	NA	TGTGCCAGCCCCTTTGGCGGACTAAACACCGGGGAGCTGTTTTTT	CASPFGGLNTGELFF
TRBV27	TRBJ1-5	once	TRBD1	TGTGCCAGCAGTTTAGACAGGGCTCAGCCCCAGCATTTT	CASSLDRAQPQHF
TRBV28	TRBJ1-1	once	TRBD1	TGTGCCAGCAGGGTTCCGAGACAGGGGAACACTGAAGCTTTCTTT	CASRVPRQGNTEAFF
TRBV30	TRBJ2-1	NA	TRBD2	TGTGCCTGGAGTTTTGGGACTAGCGGGAGGAATGAGCAGTTCTTC	CAWSFGTSGRNEQFF
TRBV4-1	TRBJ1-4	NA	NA	TGCGCCAGCAGCCAAGAACAGACTAATGAAAAACTGTTTTTT	CASSQEQTNEKLFF
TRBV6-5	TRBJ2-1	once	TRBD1	TGTGCCAGCAGTTACCGTGGGACAGGCTCCTACAATGAGCAGTTCTTC	CASSYRGTGSYNEQFF
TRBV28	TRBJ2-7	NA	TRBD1	TGTGCCAGCAGCCCGGGACAGGGCGTCTACGAGCAGTACTTC	CASSPGQGVYEQYF
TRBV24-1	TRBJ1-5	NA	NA	TGTGCCACCAGTGGAACGGTTAGCAATCAGCCCCAGCATTTT	CATSGTVSNQPQHF
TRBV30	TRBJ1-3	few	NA	TGTGCCTGGAGGCGGGGTGGAAACACCATATATTTT	CAWRRGGNTIYF
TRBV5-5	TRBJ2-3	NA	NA	TGTGCCAGCAGCTTTCAGAATACGCAGTATTTT	CASSFQNTQYF
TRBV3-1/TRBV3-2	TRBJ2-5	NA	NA	TGTGCCAGCAGCCGGAGGTCGGCGGGATCAGAGACCCAGTACTTC	CASSRRSAGSETQYF
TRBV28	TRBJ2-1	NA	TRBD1	TGTGCCAGCAATAGAGGGGGCGGCCACAATGAGCAGTTCTTC	CASNRGGGHNEQFF
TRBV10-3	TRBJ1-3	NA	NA	TGTGCCATCAGTGACAACTACGGGAACTCTGGAAACACCATATATTTT	CAISDNYGNSGNTIYF
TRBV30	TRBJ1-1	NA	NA	TGTGCCTGGAGCGTCGGGAACCCGAACACTGAAGCTTTCTTT	CAWSVGNPNTEAFF
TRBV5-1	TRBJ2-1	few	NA	TGCGCCAGCAGGGAACAGGGCCCCTACAATGAGCAGTTCTTC	CASREQGPYNEQFF
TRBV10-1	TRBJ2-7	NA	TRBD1	TGCGCCAGCAGCGGACAGGGGATTTCAATAGGCGAGCAGTACTTC	CASSGQGISIGEQYF
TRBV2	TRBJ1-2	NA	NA	TGTGCCAGCAGTGGGGGAGGGGCCTTTGGCTACACCTTC	CASSGGGAFGYTF
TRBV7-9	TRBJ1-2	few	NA	TGTGCCAGCAGCTTAGTTCTCTCCGGGTCCCGCTATGGCTACACCTTC	CASSLVLSGSRYGYTF
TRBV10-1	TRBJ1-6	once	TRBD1	TGCGCCAGCAGTGGACAGGGAAATTCACCCCTCCACTTT	CASSGQGNSPLHF
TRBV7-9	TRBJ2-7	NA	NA	TGTGCCAGCAGCTTAATTTCGGGGTTCGAGCAGTACTTC	CASSLISGFEQYF
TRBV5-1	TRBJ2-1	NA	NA	TGCGCCAGCAGCTTGAATTGGCTTACAGGGCAGTTCTTC	CASSLNWLTGQFF